The 16 T cell receptor beta chains below all came from one sample that was sequenced in a study of blood T cell repertoires in COVID-19 (dated by TCRdb to 2020 to 2022). The method behind the library was the immunoSEQ multiplex PCR assay. This immuneACCESS table, as held by TCRdb, lists in-frame sequences with V and J called but not all clones. Of the missing ones, under half trace to an unresolved V gene in checked studies; the others have no known cause. In all, the sample holds 200,000 to 300,000 clones, and 80% to 90% of those were seen once. The ten top clones hold under 10% of the sample. Sequencing input: PBMCs or T cells enriched from blood (not recorded which). The source of these receptors is a man aged 35 to 55 who had recovered from COVID-19.

This chain joins TRBV19 and TRBJ1-1; 11 bases map to TRBD1. Germline V gene sequence: CDR1 LNHDA, CDR2 SQIVND (reference sequence). V shed 5 bases and J 4 bases; nucleotides not matched to a gene: 3. The CDR3 has 14 amino acids. The DNA for the CDR3 is TGTGCCAGTAGTGCTGGGACAGGGGGCACTGAAGCTTTCTTT. This codes for CASSAGTGGTEAFF.

This clone was found once. The V call is TRBV6-6, the J call TRBJ2-7; possible D gene TRBD2, 6 bases. Germline V gives CDR1 MNHNY, CDR2 SVGAGI (reference sequence). V lost 3 bases and J lost 0, with 12 bases in between. This CDR3 comprises 15 residues. The CDR3 loop reads CASSYAGQSSYEQYF. The CDR3, as DNA: TGTGCCAGCAGTTATGCGGGGCAGAGCTCCTACGAGCAGTACTTC.

The chain employs TRBV6-5 and TRBJ1-2, with TRBD1 matching 7 bases. After removal of 2 bases from V and 7 bases from J, the junction contained 7 bases not matched to a gene. There are 14 residues in the CDR3. Germline V gene data show CDR1 as MNHEY and CDR2 as SVGAGI. The CDR3 loop is CASSYLGQAGGYTF. DNA for the CDR3: TGTGCCAGCAGTTACCTAGGACAGGCTGGTGGCTACACCTTC.

The chain joins TRBV9 to TRBJ2-7, with D possibly TRBD1 on 6 matching bases. CDR3 length: 11 residues. CDR1 and CDR2 from the germline V gene are SGDLS and YYNGEE. Trimming removed 3 bases from V and 6 bases from J, with 7 bases in between. As DNA, the CDR3 is TGTGCCAGCAGCGCGACAGGCGAGCAGTACTTC. It encodes CASSATGEQYF.

This sequence joins TRBV7-3 and TRBJ2-2; 8 bases agree with TRBD1. From germline, CDR1 is SGHTA and CDR2 FQGTGA. The CDR3 runs to 16 residues. The V gene end was trimmed by 2 bases and the J gene end by 3 bases; junction bases not matched to a gene: 5. The CDR3 loop reads CASSLGQGRDTGELFF. CDR3 bases: TGTGCCAGCAGCTTAGGACAGGGTAGGGACACCGGGGAGCTGTTTTTT. The entire variable domain, with the rest obtained from reference TRBV7-3 and TRBJ2-2, is as follows: GAGVSQTPSNKVTEKGKYVELRCDPISGHTALYWYRQSLGQGPEFLIYFQGTGAADDSGLPNDRFFAVRPEGSVSTLKIQRTERGDSAVYLCASSLGQGRDTGELFFGEGSRLTVL.

CDR3 region: CASSQGDSRFGQFF. The CDR3 DNA reads TGTGCCAGCAGCCAGGGGGATAGTCGTTTCGGGCAGTTCTTC. This chain joins TRBV5-8 and TRBJ2-1, with TRBD1 matching 7 bases. V lost 4 bases to trimming and J lost 12 bases; unmatched junction nucleotides: 13. Germline loops: CDR1 SGHTS, CDR2 YDEGEE. The CDR3 extends over 14 amino acids.

This clone was found once. The chain links TRBV19 to TRBJ1-4; 9 bases map to TRBD1. From germline, CDR1 is LNHDA and CDR2 SQIVND (reference sequence). With 3 bases clipped from V and 7 bases from J, the junction kept 12 bases outside the gene matches. This CDR3 is built from 17 residues. In DNA form, the CDR3 reads TGTGCCAGTAGTATCTTAGGGACAGGGATTTCTGGTGAAAAACTGTTTTTT. Translated: CASSILGTGISGEKLFF.

The J gene is TRBJ1-6, the V gene TRBV4-1, with D possibly TRBD1 on 6 matching bases. This CDR3 has 13 residues. CDR1 is MGHRA, CDR2 YSYEKL, per germline. The V gene lost 3 bases and the J gene lost 9 bases, with 9 bases spanning the gap. CDR3 in DNA: TGCGCCAGCAGCCAGGAACAGGGTTCACCCCTCCACTTT. This translates into CASSQEQGSPLHF.

This chain joins TRBV27 and TRBJ1-2; 9 nucleotides agree with TRBD1. Per the germline V gene, CDR1 is MNHEY and CDR2 is SMNVEV (reference sequence). V lost 1 base and J lost 7; bases outside the gene matches: 10. CDR3 length equals 16 residues. CDR3 nucleotides: TGTGCCAGCAGTTTATGGGGGGCCGACAGGGGGTCTGGCTACACCTTC. Translating gives CASSLWGADRGSGYTF.

The V and J genes are TRBV27 and TRBJ2-2; a weak D match, TRBD2 (6 bases). The V end was cut by 10 bases, the J end by 7 bases, with 19 bases between. The length of the CDR3 is 14 residues. Germline values: CDR1 MNHEY, CDR2 SMNVEV (reference sequence). CDR3 amino acids: CATPRRRGHGELFF. The CDR3 DNA reads TGTGCCACCCCCCGGCGGCGGGGTCACGGGGAGCTGTTTTTT.

The chain is built from TRBV10-3 and TRBJ2-3; 7 bases match TRBD2. Trimming removed 2 bases from V and 0 bases from J; junction bases left unmatched: 8. The CDR3 length is 17 residues. Germline V CDR1 and CDR2: ENHRY, SYGVKD. The CDR3 region is CAISEPLARSSTDTQYF. The CDR3 DNA sequence: TGTGCCATCAGTGAGCCACTAGCGCGCTCAAGCACAGATACGCAGTATTTT.

The chain recombines TRBV5-1 with TRBJ1-2, with no clear D. Germline CDR1 reads SGHRS; CDR2 reads YFSETQ. The CDR3 is 15 residues long. V was pared by 0 bases and J by 8 bases, with 17 bases between. The CDR3 here is CASSLAPGEAWGYTF. As DNA, the CDR3 is TGCGCCAGCAGCTTGGCCCCCGGGGAGGCGTGGGGCTACACCTTC.

Comment on this clone: The sample has other DNA sequences that encode this CDR3 too. The V gene is TRBV5-1, the J gene TRBJ2-7; perhaps TRBD1 as D (6 bases). CDR1 and CDR2 (germline): SGHRS, YFSETQ. Trimming stripped 2 bases from V and 0 bases from J, with 9 bases between. This CDR3 is 14 amino acids long. CDR3 in amino acids: CASSLGQSSYEQYF. The CDR3 DNA reads as TGCGCCAGCAGCTTAGGACAGAGCTCCTACGAGCAGTACTTC.

The chain recombines TRBV29-1 with TRBJ1-2, with TRBD1 matching 7 bases. This CDR3 contains 14 residues. CDR1 SQVTM and CDR2 ANQGSEA come from the germline V gene. Trimming at V came to 8 bases and at J to 3 bases, leaving 12 bases not matched to a gene. CDR3 amino acids: CSLTPQGSDYGYTF. As DNA, the CDR3 is TGCAGCCTAACCCCACAGGGGAGCGACTATGGCTACACCTTC.

The CDR3 reads CASSSGGWGETQYF. The CDR3 nucleotides are TGTGCCAGCAGTTCCGGGGGATGGGGGGAGACCCAGTACTTC. The rearrangement uses TRBV6-5 and TRBJ2-5; possible D gene TRBD2, 6 bases. Germline-derived CDR1 and CDR2 are MNHEY and SVGAGI. V dropped 4 bases and J dropped 5 bases, with 14 bases sitting between them. CDR3 size: 14 residues.

The chain employs TRBV5-1 and TRBJ2-2; 7 bases match TRBD1. With 6 bases clipped from V and 3 bases from J, the junction kept 5 bases outside the gene matches. CDR3 length equals 14 residues. In germline, CDR1 is SGHRS, CDR2 YFSETQ. CDR3 DNA: TGCGCCAGCACATTACAGGGGCACACCGGGGAGCTGTTTTTT. Translated, it gives CASTLQGHTGELFF. Together with reference TRBV5-1 and TRBJ2-2, the CDR3 gives the full variable domain: KAGVTQTPRYLIKTRGQQVTLSCSPISGHRSVSWYQQTPGQGLQFLFEYFSETQRNKGNFPGRFSGRQFSNSRSEMNVSTLELGDSALYLCASTLQGHTGELFFGEGSRLTVL.